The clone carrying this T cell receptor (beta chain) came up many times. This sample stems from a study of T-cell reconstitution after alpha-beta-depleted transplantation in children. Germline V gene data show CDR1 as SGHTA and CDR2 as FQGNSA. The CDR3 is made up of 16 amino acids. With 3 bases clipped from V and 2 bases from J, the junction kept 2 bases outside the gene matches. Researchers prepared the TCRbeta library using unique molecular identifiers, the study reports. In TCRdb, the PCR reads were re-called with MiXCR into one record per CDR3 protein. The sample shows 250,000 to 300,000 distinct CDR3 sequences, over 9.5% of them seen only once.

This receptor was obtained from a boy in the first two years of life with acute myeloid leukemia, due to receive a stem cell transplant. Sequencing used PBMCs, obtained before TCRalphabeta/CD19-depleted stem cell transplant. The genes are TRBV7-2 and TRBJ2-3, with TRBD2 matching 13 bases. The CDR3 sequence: CASSFGLAGATDTQYF. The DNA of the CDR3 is TGTGCCAGCAGCTTTGGACTAGCGGGGGCCACAGATACGCAGTATTTT. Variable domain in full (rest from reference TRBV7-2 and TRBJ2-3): GAGVSQSPSNKVTEKGKDVELRCDPISGHTALYWYRQSLGQGLEFLIYFQGNSAPDKSGLPSDRFSAERTGGSVSTLTIQRTQQEDSAVYLCASSFGLAGATDTQYFGPGTRLTVL.